One TCR beta chain is described in this entry. Antigen specificity is unknown. The data were obtained in a study of CD8+ T cells in alopecia areata. As for the study in general: Treated patients were scored for severity by percent of scalp affected. Study-wide results and limits: Unlike in mice, where it was clearer, TCR sharing across patients was less clear, possibly HLA-related.

Investigators isolated RNA and reverse transcribed it into cDNA to act as the sequencing template. Using immunoSEQ multiplex PCR, the repertoire was profiled, and TCRdb retains in-frame clones only, with some absent. The sample carries about 200,000 clones, less than 65% recorded once. Treatment denoted: oral pan-JAK inhibitor, 5-10 mg twice daily. The sorting of PBMCs gave CD4+ and CD8+ T cells. Germline CDR1 reads MNHEY; CDR2 reads SMNVEV (reference sequence). The CDR3 spans 14 residues. Trimming shortened V by 2 bases and J by 2 bases, and 6 bases separated the two germline ends. V usage is TRBV27 and J usage is TRBJ1-4; TRBD1 might be the D (5 bases). The origin of this receptor is a human donor with alopecia areata. The sequencing here drew on CD4+ T cells sorted from blood, taken at week 4, from a patient treated with tofacitinib. CDR3 sequence (DNA): TGTGCCAGCAGTTTAGAGGGGACTAATGAAAAACTGTTTTTT. Translation gives CASSLEGTNEKLFF.